These 19 T cell receptor beta chains came from one sample sequenced in a study of cytomegalovirus exposure and HLA in healthy donors. Assay used: immunoSEQ multiplex PCR; TCRdb lists only in-frame clones, some missing. The sample carries 150,000 or so clones, approximately 86% recorded once. The sample comprised PBMCs. These receptors all come from a man aged 18 to 29 in good health and CMV-seropositive.

This chain joins TRBV11-2 and TRBJ2-7; 9 bases are shared with TRBD2. Trimming at V came to 5 bases and at J to 6 bases, leaving 11 bases not matched to a gene. This CDR3 spans 15 amino acids. Germline CDR1 and CDR2: SGHAT and FQNNGV. This CDR3 is CASSPSTGTSREQYF. In nucleotides, the CDR3 is TGTGCCAGCAGCCCCAGTACAGGGACTAGCCGCGAGCAGTACTTC.

The chain employs TRBV4-3 and TRBJ2-1, with 10 positions matching TRBD2. CDR3 size: 16 residues. Trimming took 3 bases from V and 0 from J; bases not matched to a gene: 2. The germline CDR1 and CDR2 sequences are LGHNA and YSLEER. The CDR3 here is CASSQGLASSYNEQFF. CDR3 sequence (DNA): TGCGCCAGCAGCCAGGGACTAGCGAGCTCCTACAATGAGCAGTTCTTC.

J is TRBJ1-3 and V is TRBV18, with D tentatively TRBD1 (6 bases). V lost 2 bases, J lost 5 bases, and 10 bases lay in between. This CDR3 contains 14 residues. CDR1 is KGHSH, CDR2 LQKENI, per germline. The CDR3 DNA reads TGTGCCAGCTCACCATCGACAGGCAGAAACACCATATATTTT. Translating it yields CASSPSTGRNTIYF. Full variable domain (remainder filled in from reference TRBV18 and TRBJ1-3): NAGVMQNPRHLVRRRGQEARLRCSPMKGHSHVYWYRQLPEEGLKFMVYLQKENIIDESGMPKERFSAEFPKEGPSILRIQQVVRGDSAAYFCASSPSTGRNTIYFGEGSWLTVV.

In DNA, the CDR3 is TGTGCCAGCAGCTTGGAGGGGAACTATGGCTACACCTTC. The encoded protein is CASSLEGNYGYTF. The rearrangement joins TRBV11-2 to TRBJ1-2; D is perhaps TRBD1 (5 bases). Germline loops: CDR1 SGHAT, CDR2 FQNNGV. Trimming left V 3 bases short and J 2 bases short, with 7 bases between. The CDR3 extends over 13 amino acids.

The chain links TRBV7-9 to TRBJ2-1; 10 bases are shared with TRBD2. The germline V gene has CDR1 SEHNR and CDR2 FQNEAQ (reference sequence). This CDR3 region has 15 residues. Trimming removed 5 bases from V and 9 bases from J; junction bases left unmatched: 10. CDR3 sequence reads: CASSLSGTSDREQFF. CDR3 in DNA: TGTGCCAGCAGCCTCTCCGGGACTAGCGACCGTGAGCAGTTCTTC.

The chain joins TRBV27 to TRBJ2-7; D is uncertain. The germline V gene encodes CDR1 MNHEY and CDR2 SMNVEV (reference sequence). Trimming took off 3 bases at V and 4 bases at J, with 16 bases between the two ends. CDR3 size: 15 residues. The CDR3 DNA reads as TGTGCCAGCAGTTTCCTGAGCAACCGCGGTTACGAGCAGTACTTC. Residues: CASSFLSNRGYEQYF.

The V gene is TRBV30, the J gene TRBJ2-6; the match to TRBD1 covers 8 bases. Unmatched junction bases numbered 9, after V lost 2 bases and J lost 0 bases. CDR1 and CDR2 from the germline V gene are GTSNPN and SVGIG (reference sequence). This CDR3 spans 18 amino acids. The DNA of the CDR3 is TGTGCCTGGAGTATGGACAGGGTTCACCTCTCTGGGGCCAACGTCCTGACTTTC. Translating it yields CAWSMDRVHLSGANVLTF.

The rearrangement links TRBV7-2 to TRBJ2-7; 9 bases line up with TRBD2. Germline assignment: CDR1 SGHTA and CDR2 FQGNSA. After removal of 6 bases from V and 4 bases from J, the junction contained 10 bases not matched to a gene. The CDR3 has 15 amino acids. The CDR3 is CASRPTGTSSYEQYF. CDR3 in DNA: TGTGCCAGCAGACCAACCGGGACTAGCAGTTACGAGCAGTACTTC.

V gene TRBV5-6 combines with J gene TRBJ1-1, with D possibly TRBD1 on 6 matching bases. CDR1 is SGHDT, CDR2 YYEEEE, per germline. The CDR3 extends over 16 amino acids. V shed 4 bases and J shed 3 bases, with 19 bases lying between them. The CDR3 coding sequence is TGTGCCAGCAGCCCCGACAGGAGACGGTTATACACTGAAGCTTTCTTT. It yields the protein CASSPDRRRLYTEAFF.

The V and J genes are TRBV19 and TRBJ1-5; a weak D match, TRBD1 (5 bases). The CDR3 runs 17 residues. Between the trimmed V and J ends, which lost 7 bases and 0 bases, there was a span of 19 bases. The germline gives CDR1 LNHDA, CDR2 SQIVND (reference sequence). The CDR3: CASTADSSPFSNQPQHF. The CDR3 DNA reads TGTGCCAGTACCGCCGACAGTTCTCCATTTAGCAATCAGCCCCAGCATTTT.

Many counts were recorded for this clone. The V gene is TRBV7-2, the J gene TRBJ2-1; 12 nucleotides align to TRBD2. Germline values: CDR1 SGHTA, CDR2 FQGNSA. Unmatched junction bases numbered 8, after V lost 1 base and J lost 7 bases. The CDR3 totals 17 residues. Here the CDR3 reads CASSLVETGTSGNEQFF. Written as DNA, the CDR3 is TGTGCCAGCAGCTTAGTGGAGACCGGGACTAGCGGGAATGAGCAGTTCTTC. The whole variable domain, filled in from reference TRBV7-2 and TRBJ2-1, reads GAGVSQSPSNKVTEKGKDVELRCDPISGHTALYWYRQSLGQGLEFLIYFQGNSAPDKSGLPSDRFSAERTGGSVSTLTIQRTQQEDSAVYLCASSLVETGTSGNEQFFGPGTRLTVL.

The chain joins TRBV5-6 to TRBJ2-1; 7 bases fit TRBD2. The CDR3 loop spans 14 amino acids. Trimming cost V 6 bases and J 3 bases; bases outside gene matches: 6. The V gene's germline CDR1 is SGHDT and CDR2 YYEEEE. In DNA form, the CDR3 reads TGTGCCAGCACCCCGCGGACTAGCTACAATGAGCAGTTCTTC. This translates into CASTPRTSYNEQFF.

This rearrangement joins TRBV19 to TRBJ2-7; tentatively, D is TRBD1 (5 bases). Germline V gives CDR1 LNHDA, CDR2 SQIVND (reference sequence). This CDR3 has 13 amino acids. The V gene lost 10 bases and the J gene lost 0 bases, with 13 bases spanning the gap. The CDR3 region has the DNA TGTGCCACGCAGGGATCGAGCTCCTACGAGCAGTACTTC. It translates to CATQGSSSYEQYF.

This sequence joins TRBV11-1 and TRBJ2-5; the match to TRBD1 covers 8 bases. The CDR3 totals 16 residues. From germline, CDR1 is SGHAT and CDR2 FQDESV (reference sequence). V was pared by 5 bases and J by 5 bases, with 13 bases of the junction left unmatched. CDR3 nucleotide sequence: TGTGCCAGCAGCCCGTCCCCGACAGGGGTCGGGGAGACCCAGTACTTC. It is translated as CASSPSPTGVGETQYF.

This chain joins TRBV5-1 and TRBJ2-7, with TRBD1 identical over 8 bases. CDR3 size: 13 residues. V gave up 5 bases and J gave up 5 bases; unmatched junction bases: 6. Germline values: CDR1 SGHRS, CDR2 YFSETQ. For the CDR3, the DNA is TGCGCCAGCAGACGGGACAGGCTCCACGAGCAGTACTTC. It is translated as CASRRDRLHEQYF.

The chain uses TRBV14 and TRBJ2-1; D gene unclear. The germline gives CDR1 SGHDN, CDR2 FVKESK. Trimming pared 3 bases from V and 5 bases from J, leaving 8 bases between. The CDR3 covers 13 residues. CDR3 residues: CASSHYPDNEQFF. The CDR3 DNA reads TGTGCCAGCAGCCACTACCCGGACAATGAGCAGTTCTTC.

The chain carries TRBV5-1 and TRBJ2-5; possible D gene TRBD2, 6 bases. The CDR3 has 16 amino acids. V was shortened by 1 base and J by 1 base, with 14 bases between the two germline ends. Germline V gives CDR1 SGHRS, CDR2 YFSETQ. The CDR3 is CASSLSPRGTQETQYF. The CDR3 DNA reads TGCGCCAGCAGCTTGTCCCCCCGGGGGACCCAAGAGACCCAGTACTTC.

The rearrangement links TRBV6-5 to TRBJ2-7; 7 bases are a match to TRBD2. The CDR3 length is 14 residues. With 0 bases clipped from V and 2 bases from J, the junction kept 1 base outside the gene matches. The germline gives CDR1 MNHEY, CDR2 SVGAGI. CDR3 sequence: CASSYSSGPYEQYF. In nucleotides, the CDR3 is TGTGCCAGCAGTTACTCTAGCGGGCCCTACGAGCAGTACTTC.

The chain couples TRBV25-1 to TRBJ2-7; D perhaps matches TRBD2 (6 bases). Germline assignment: CDR1 MGHDK and CDR2 SYGVNS. This CDR3 comprises 15 residues. Trimming removed 7 bases from V and 2 bases from J, with 18 bases in between. CDR3: CASTRGGLRAYEQYF. The CDR3 nucleotides read TGTGCCAGCACCCGGGGAGGTCTTCGGGCCTACGAGCAGTACTTC.